This TCR beta chain was identified during a study of OX40 agonist ivuxolimab in advanced cancers. Overall study: Anti-PD-1, anti-PD-L1 or anti-CTLA-4 therapy given earlier was allowed, and roughly 40% had some. General study points: Which antigen the expanded peripheral T cells recognized is unknown. At 0.1-3.0 mg/kg, partial responders had clonal expansion among the lowest observed. Averaged across samples, CD8+ T cells carried more expanded clones than CD4+ did.

The protocol was immunoSEQ multiplex PCR, while the TCRdb copy is restricted to in-frame clones and leaves out a portion. The data contain about 150,000 clones, approximately 94% of them singletons. In the case of this clone: Its antigen is unknown.

Germline V gene lookup returns CDR1 KGHSH and CDR2 LQKENI. V shed 3 bases and J shed 1 base, with 9 bases lying between them. CDR3 length: 14 amino acids. The sequencing used CD4+ or CD8+ T cells sorted from blood, collected in a trial of the OX40 agonist ivuxolimab. This sequence was found in an adult with an advanced solid tumor such as melanoma, head and neck, liver or kidney cancer. The chain is built from TRBV18 and TRBJ1-1, with D hard to call. This CDR3 is CASSPRRGNTEAFF. The DNA for the CDR3 is TGTGCCAGCTCACCCAGGAGAGGGAACACTGAAGCTTTCTTT.